The source of this T cell receptor (beta chain) is a study of PD-L1 blockade in urothelial cancer. Study summary: Timepoints chosen for blood analysis were 3 weeks (second dose) and 6 weeks after treatment start. Overall study results and limits: Durable-benefit patients showed greater tumor-associated blood clone expansion at 3 weeks.

Libraries were prepared by immunoSEQ multiplex PCR; TCRdb keeps only in-frame clonotypes and omits some of them. The top ten hold about 16% of the sample, which has approximately 37,000 clones, approximately 82% seen once. This clone was counted once. The antigen remains undetermined. Samples were collected from each patient before treatment and during treatment. Each patient gave between 1 and 8 of them in total. Looked up from germline, CDR1 is PRHDT and CDR2 is FYEKMQ (reference sequence). This CDR3 comprises 16 residues. The V and J ends lost 0 bases and 7 bases, in that order; junction bases with no gene match: 6.

The chain employs TRBV13 and TRBJ1-6, with 7 positions matching TRBD1. The sequences come from PBMCs, collected around atezolizumab (anti-PD-L1) treatment. The TCR comes from a man aged 55 to 70 with urothelial cancer. For the CDR3, the DNA is TGTGCCAGCAGCTTAGGCGCCGGGACAGCAAATTCACCCCTCCACTTT. Encoded protein: CASSLGAGTANSPLHF.